This T cell receptor beta chain was obtained from a study of blood T cell repertoires in COVID-19. The CDR3 consists of 17 residues. J was trimmed by 5 bases and V by 0 bases; bases with no gene match: 11. Germline V gene lookup returns CDR1 LGHNA and CDR2 YSLEER. Measured with immunoSEQ multiplex PCR; TCRdb has only the in-frame clones, and not every one. The data hold around 230,000 clones, with around 80% observed a single time. This sequence joins TRBV4-3 and TRBJ2-3, with 7 nucleotides matching TRBD2. The receptor was derived from a man between 35 and 55 years old who had recovered from COVID-19. Sequenced input: PBMCs or T cells enriched from blood (not recorded which). The CDR3 here is CASSQDPNWGGGDTQYF. DNA for the CDR3: TGCGCCAGCAGCCAAGATCCCAACTGGGGGGGTGGAGATACGCAGTATTTT.